This is a list of T cell receptor beta chains from one sample in a study of cytomegalovirus exposure and HLA in healthy donors. Using immunoSEQ multiplex PCR, the repertoire was profiled, and TCRdb retains in-frame clones only, with some absent. The data show 150,000 to 200,000 clones, about four fifths seen once. The sequencing sample was made of PBMCs. These receptors were taken from a woman between 25 and 40 years old in good health and CMV-seropositive. Each CDR3 is given with its conserved first and last residue.

v_call | cdr3_length | cdr3_aa
TRBV21-1 | 17 | CASSKGVRGTDNYEQYF
TRBV5-1 | 16 | CASSPVNRGLYTEAFF
TRBV7-8 | 14 | CASSSTTVIYEQYF
TRBV5-1 | 16 | CASRLQPGSRYNEQFF
TRBV6-5 | 13 | CASSRTGYNEQFF
TRBV5-1 | 14 | CASSMTGTAETQYF
TRBV27 | 16 | CASSPDKGRGSGELFF
TRBV18 | 17 | CASSLFRDRGRHYGYTF
TRBV5-4 | 13 | CASSFIRRDGYTF
TRBV28 | 16 | CASSFDGAGNVYEQYF
TRBV28 | 13 | CASRSQGAKTAFF
TRBV27 | 11 | CASGDFPPLHF
TRBV9 | 13 | CASTPIRGTEAFF
TRBV28 | 13 | CASSPGQQETQYF
TRBV4-2 | 22 | CASSRPNPTGLAGGSAKGELFF
TRBV18 | 17 | CASSKRGRGANTGELFF
TRBV10-3 | 16 | CAISGPTGERDNEQFF
TRBV4-2 | 19 | CASSQGAVGLAGFTDTQYF
TRBV6-5 | 13 | CASSRALSNEQFF
TRBV4-3 | 15 | CASSQGTTDYNEQFF
TRBV5-1 | 13 | CASSPGTGREQYF
TRBV5-6 | 15 | CASSSATGSSYEQYF
TRBV29-1 | 16 | CSVEPAGGPESQTQYF
TRBV5-1 | 17 | CASSLGLAGEYTGELFF
TRBV5-5 | 15 | CASSLKPQGGTEAFF
TRBV5-4 | 14 | CASSMAGYTGELFF
TRBV7-9 | 16 | CASSLPAGVGTGELFF
TRBV5-6 | 14 | CASSLTELNEKLFF
TRBV27 | 14 | CASSTRDRTYEQYF
TRBV29-1 | 13 | CSVDRGGTDTQYF
TRBV7-2 | 15 | CASSTDGWEGNTIYF
TRBV5-1 | 16 | CASSLGGGSLYNEQFF
TRBV10-3 | 16 | CAISREPGQGGEGYTF
TRBV29-1 | 13 | CSVPSPEGTEAFF
TRBV27 | 14 | CASSYRDRVGEQYF
TRBV5-1 | 14 | CASRAGVYYNEQFF
TRBV28 | 16 | CASSLGAGGSYQPQHF
TRBV4-2 | 15 | CASSLTSGIYNEQFF
TRBV27 | 14 | CASSFANRAYGYTF
TRBV4-1 | 18 | CASSLGGLAGVGSETQYF
TRBV5-1 | 14 | CATRLVPNTDTQYF
TRBV4-1 | 13 | CASSQVRWTEAFF
TRBV18 | 13 | CASSPGVGTEAFF